This TCR beta chain was profiled in a study of T-cell reconstitution after alpha-beta-depleted transplantation in children. As regards this clonotype: The antigen is unknown.

The germline V and J ends were trimmed by 3 bases and 0 bases, with 18 bases remaining between them. The CDR3 has 18 amino acids. Germline CDR1 MNHEY, CDR2 SVGAGI. The TCRbeta library incorporated unique molecular identifiers. TCRdb redid the calling of the PCR reads with MiXCR, one entry per CDR3 protein. The profile shows roughly 490,000 distinct CDR3 sequences, over 9.5% of them singletons. General study results and limits: After transplant, high TCRbeta diversity at day 60 in some patients arose from surviving recipient T cells and thymic progenitors. One year post-transplant, T-cell counts and diversity were largely derived from T cells produced anew. As was reported, about two months after transplant, alpha-beta T cells came from several hundred expanded graft clones.

The sequence was collected from a female patient aged 2-10 years who had a stem cell transplant for aplastic anemia, so the T cells may come from the graft donor. The J gene is TRBJ2-1, the V gene TRBV6-5; possibly TRBD2 for D (6 bases). Sample: PBMCs, mostly from graft donor cells, taken 180 days after TCRalphabeta/CD19-depleted stem cell transplant. CDR3 protein: CASSYPRTGTGSYNEQFF. The DNA of the CDR3 is TGTGCCAGCAGTTATCCAAGAACGGGGACTGGCTCCTACAATGAGCAGTTCTTC.